The 28 T cell receptor beta chains below all came from one sample that was sequenced in a study of regulatory T cells in long-lasting Graves disease. Regarding time point: newly diagnosed GD, antithyroid drugs for less than 3 months. From PBMCs, RNA was extracted and then used to make the TCR library. To make TCR beta libraries, researchers used iRepertoire HTBI primers and Arm-PCR of CDR3 regions. Using its own MiXCR run on the multiplex PCR reads, TCRdb lists one record per CDR3 protein. The table includes about 610,000 distinct CDR3 sequences, about 15% detected once. A further study also used this sample, focusing on T cells in Graves' hyperthyroidism and ophthalmopathy.

The sample here was peripheral blood mononuclear cells (PBMCs), taken at new diagnosis, from a patient treated with antithyroid drugs. These receptors were taken from a man aged 18 to 30 with Graves disease.

This clonotype appeared a few times. This chain links TRBV11-1 with TRBJ1-5; D remains unclear. CDR1 and CDR2 (germline): SGHAT, FQDESV (reference sequence). CDR3 length: 13 residues. With 5 bases removed from V and 7 bases from J, the gap between germline ends came to 12 bases. The CDR3 DNA reads TGTGCCAGCAGCAAGTGGGTGGGGCAGCCCCAGCATTTT. Protein product: CASSKWVGQPQHF.

This clonotype has a count of ten or more. The chain is built from TRBV18 and TRBJ1-4; D is ambiguous. The germline gives CDR1 KGHSH, CDR2 LQKENI. This CDR3 has 17 residues. With 1 base removed from V and 0 bases from J, the gap between germline ends came to 12 bases. This chain's CDR3 is CASSPRAGSTTNEKLFF. The CDR3 DNA reads as TGTGCCAGCTCACCACGGGCGGGCAGCACAACTAATGAAAAACTGTTTTTT.

The table lists this clonotype with many counts. The V call is TRBV11-3, the J call TRBJ2-3; 9 bases are shared with TRBD1. Germline loops: CDR1 SGHNT, CDR2 YENEEA. The CDR3 has 15 residues. Trimming took 5 bases from V and 5 from J; bases not matched to a gene: 8. The CDR3 nucleotides are TGTGCCAGCAGCGGTCCGGGACAGGGAAGAGATACGCAGTATTTT. It specifies CASSGPGQGRDTQYF.

This clonotype turned up a few times. The chain is built from TRBV27 and TRBJ1-4; the D gene is possibly TRBD1 (5 bases). This CDR3 has 13 amino acids. With 5 bases removed from V and 8 bases from J, the gap between germline ends came to 12 bases. From germline, CDR1 is MNHEY and CDR2 SMNVEV (reference sequence). The CDR3 protein is CASSQPWGEKLFF. CDR3 coding DNA: TGTGCCAGCAGTCAACCGTGGGGGGAAAAACTGTTTTTT.

In this sample, this clonotype turned up many times. V and J are TRBV20-1 and TRBJ2-7; D may be TRBD2 (6 bases). CDR3 length: 13 amino acids. Germline V gives CDR1 DFQATT, CDR2 SNEGSKA (reference sequence). Between the trimmed V and J ends, which lost 3 bases and 6 bases, there was a span of 15 bases. The CDR3 region is CSARDGGTGEQYF. The DNA of the CDR3 is TGCAGTGCTAGGGACGGGGGAACTGGCGAGCAGTACTTC.

This clonotype was recorded many times. The chain combines TRBV18 with TRBJ2-7, with D perhaps being TRBD1 or TRBD2 (6 bases each). V lost 2 bases and J 5 bases, leaving 16 bases between the germline ends. Germline V gene lookup returns CDR1 KGHSH and CDR2 LQKENI. CDR3 length: 15 amino acids. The CDR3 nucleotides read TGTGCCAGCTCACCATCCGGTTCAGGGGAGGACGAGCAGTACTTC. Its protein is CASSPSGSGEDEQYF.

This clonotype was seen more than once but under ten times. The chain recombines TRBV27 with TRBJ2-5; tentatively, D is TRBD2 (6 bases). Trimming stripped 5 bases from V and 5 bases from J, with 12 bases between. Germline CDR1 and CDR2: MNHEY and SMNVEV (reference sequence). The CDR3 is 13 amino acids. CDR3 in amino acids: CASSPHGGETQYF. In DNA, the CDR3 is TGTGCCAGCAGTCCCCATGGGGGGGAGACCCAGTACTTC.

This clonotype showed up many times. This rearrangement joins TRBV12-3 or TRBV12-4 to TRBJ2-4; D is perhaps TRBD1 or TRBD2 (5 bases each). Trimming stripped 6 bases from V and 10 bases from J, with 16 bases between. This CDR3 region has 13 residues. CDR3 DNA: TGTGCCAGCAGCCGCCGGGACGCCACAATTCAGTACTTC. Residues: CASSRRDATIQYF.

CDR3 nucleotide sequence: TGTGCCAGCAGCCAAGATCTAGCGGGTTTATCTGGGGCCAACGTCCTGACTTTC. Protein product: CASSQDLAGLSGANVLTF. The chain employs TRBV3-1 and TRBJ2-6, with 8 bases identical to TRBD2. J was trimmed by 1 base and V by 0 bases; bases with no gene match: 5. CDR1 and CDR2 from the germline V gene are LGHDT and YNNKEL (reference sequence). The CDR3 spans 18 residues.

This clonotype was seen only a few times. A much larger clone differs from this one at a single base, so this may be a read error. This sequence joins TRBV9 and TRBJ2-1; 11 bases match TRBD2. Germline CDR1 and CDR2: SGDLS and YYNGEE. The CDR3 extends over 15 amino acids. V lost 5 bases, J lost 3 bases, and 4 bases stayed unmatched. The CDR3 is CASSDGLAGYNEQFF. In DNA, the CDR3 is TGTGCCAGCAGTGACGGACTAGCGGGCTACAATGAGCAGTTCTTC.

Many counts were recorded for this clonotype. This sequence joins TRBV3-1 and TRBJ1-3; D is ambiguous. Between the trimmed V and J ends, which lost 4 bases and 4 bases, there was a span of 11 bases. The V gene's germline CDR1 is LGHDT and CDR2 YNNKEL (reference sequence). The CDR3 has 14 residues. The CDR3 coding sequence is TGTGCCAGCAGCCGACCGGACGGAGGAAACACCATATATTTT. Its protein product is CASSRPDGGNTIYF.

V is TRBV11-3 and J is TRBJ2-4; a weak D match, TRBD1 (6 bases). The CDR3 has 15 amino acids. Germline loops: CDR1 SGHNT, CDR2 YENEEA. Trimming left V 7 bases short and J 3 bases short, with 16 bases between. The CDR3 protein is CASTILTGNKNIQYF. The CDR3, as DNA: TGTGCCAGCACCATTTTAACAGGGAACAAAAACATTCAGTACTTC.

The chain joins TRBV6-5 to TRBJ2-7, with 8 bases matching TRBD1. The V and J ends lost 4 bases and 5 bases, in that order; junction bases with no gene match: 19. This CDR3 contains 18 residues. CDR1 is MNHEY and CDR2 is SVGAGI in the germline V gene. CDR3 bases: TGTGCCAGCAGTTCAAGGGTTACCTGGACAGGGAATATTCACGAGCAGTACTTC. Translated: CASSSRVTWTGNIHEQYF.

This clonotype came up many times. CDR3 protein: CAIGVAGGPGDTQYF. The CDR3, as DNA: TGTGCCATCGGGGTAGCGGGAGGTCCAGGAGATACGCAGTATTTT. The chain uses TRBV10-3 and TRBJ2-3; 10 nucleotides match TRBD2. The trim removed 8 bases at V and 5 bases at J, leaving 10 bases unmatched. The CDR3 has 15 amino acids. Germline V gene sequence: CDR1 ENHRY, CDR2 SYGVKD.

This clonotype was seen ten or more times. The chain uses TRBV28 and TRBJ2-1; the match to TRBD2 covers 7 bases. V trimming: 5 bases; J trimming: 8 bases; junction bases outside the gene matches: 12. The CDR3 runs to 15 residues. Germline V gene lookup returns CDR1 MDHEN and CDR2 SYDVKM. The CDR3 DNA reads TGTGCCAGCAGTCCCGACGGGACTATAGCTCATGAGCAGTTCTTC. Its translation: CASSPDGTIAHEQFF.

This clonotype occurred many times. The chain recombines TRBV6-1 with TRBJ2-2; D is perhaps TRBD2 (6 bases). The CDR3 spans 14 residues. Trimming took 6 bases from V and 4 from J, leaving 12 bases between them. Germline lookup yields CDR1 MNHNS and CDR2 SASEGT. CDR3 protein: CASSRLATTGELFF. As DNA, the CDR3 is TGTGCCAGCAGCCGTCTAGCGACCACCGGGGAGCTGTTTTTT.

This clonotype was counted at least ten times. The chain has TRBV27 and TRBJ1-1, with TRBD1 identical over 7 bases. Germline lookup yields CDR1 MNHEY and CDR2 SMNVEV (reference sequence). After removal of 6 bases from V and 1 base from J, the junction contained 5 bases not matched to a gene. This CDR3 is 14 amino acids long. In DNA form, the CDR3 reads TGTGCCAGCAGCCCAGGGGGGGGGAACACTGAAGCTTTCTTT. It translates to CASSPGGGNTEAFF.

This clonotype was recorded at least ten times. The J gene is TRBJ2-1, the V gene TRBV7-9; 10 nucleotides match TRBD2. With V trimmed by 2 bases and J by 8 bases, 9 bases remained unmatched. Germline CDR1 reads SEHNR; CDR2 reads FQNEAQ (reference sequence). This CDR3 has 16 residues. The CDR3 loop is CASSLNLAGVGDEQFF. The CDR3 coding sequence is TGTGCCAGCAGCTTAAACCTAGCGGGAGTCGGGGATGAGCAGTTCTTC.

In its sample, this clonotype was seen many times. The DNA of the CDR3 is TGTGCCAGCAGTTTGTTAACTAGCGGGAGCAAGGCCTACGAGCAGTACTTC. Translated, it gives CASSLLTSGSKAYEQYF. The chain joins TRBV27 to TRBJ2-7, with 11 bases that match TRBD2. The CDR3 spans 17 residues. Germline V gene lookup returns CDR1 MNHEY and CDR2 SMNVEV (reference sequence). Germline trimming cut 3 bases from V and 2 bases from J; bases unmatched to any gene: 9.

The sample holds a few counts of this clonotype. This chain uses TRBV7-9 with TRBJ2-1; D might be TRBD1 or TRBD2, each matching 5 bases. Germline values: CDR1 SEHNR, CDR2 FQNEAQ (reference sequence). Deletions cut 1 base from V and 0 bases from J, with 7 bases between. The CDR3 runs 15 residues. The CDR3: CASSLGDRSYNEQFF. The CDR3 DNA reads as TGTGCCAGCAGCTTAGGGGACCGCTCCTACAATGAGCAGTTCTTC.

The V and J genes are TRBV7-9 and TRBJ2-2; D is ambiguous. The CDR3 length is 12 residues. Germline lookup yields CDR1 SEHNR and CDR2 FQNEAQ (reference sequence). V was clipped by 8 bases and J by 7 bases, with 11 bases between them. The DNA of the CDR3 is TGTGCCAGCCAGGAAAGTAGCGGGGAGCTGTTTTTT. Amino acid sequence: CASQESSGELFF.

At least ten counts were recorded for this clonotype. V gene TRBV11-2 combines with J gene TRBJ2-7, with 8 bases matching TRBD1. Germline CDR1 SGHAT, CDR2 FQNNGV. This CDR3 spans 12 amino acids. V trimming: 4 bases; J trimming: 13 bases; junction bases outside the gene matches: 9. In nucleotides, the CDR3 is TGTGCCAGCAGCTCTGACAGGGGTTTAGGATACTTC. Protein sequence: CASSSDRGLGYF.

J is TRBJ1-5 and V is TRBV5-5; D is perhaps TRBD1 (5 bases). Deletions cut 9 bases from V and 4 bases from J, with 17 bases between. Germline loops: CDR1 SGHKS, CDR2 YYEKEE (reference sequence). The CDR3 covers 14 residues. The CDR3 protein is CATRNRDENQPQHF. CDR3 bases: TGTGCCACCCGCAATCGGGACGAGAATCAGCCCCAGCATTTT.

The chain combines TRBV7-8 with TRBJ2-7; D is perhaps TRBD2 (6 bases). This CDR3 is 15 amino acids long. V shed 5 bases and J shed 3 bases, with 17 bases lying between them. Per germline, CDR1 SGHVS and CDR2 FQNEAQ. The CDR3 region is CASSQISGPYYEQYF. Here the CDR3 DNA reads TGTGCCAGCAGCCAAATTAGCGGTCCCTACTACGAGCAGTACTTC.

This clonotype was counted ten times or more. This chain uses TRBV12-3 or TRBV12-4 with TRBJ2-7; D is unresolved. V was clipped by 1 base and J by 6 bases, with 10 bases between them. CDR3 length: 13 residues. CDR3: CASSLGRRSEQYF. CDR3 DNA: TGTGCCAGCAGTTTAGGACGCCGAAGCGAGCAGTACTTC.

At least ten counts were recorded for this clonotype. The J gene is TRBJ2-7, the V gene TRBV12-3 or TRBV12-4; D is uncertain. V lost 3 bases, J lost 0 bases, and 9 bases lay in between. There are 14 residues in the CDR3. The CDR3 DNA sequence: TGTGCCAGCAGTTTGTTGTTGGACTCCTACGAGCAGTACTTC. Encoded protein: CASSLLLDSYEQYF.

This clonotype turned up a few times. The chain recombines TRBV18 with TRBJ1-3; TRBD1 matches at 7 bases. After removal of 3 bases from V and 0 bases from J, the junction contained 2 bases not matched to a gene. The CDR3 spans 15 residues. Germline CDR1 and CDR2: KGHSH and LQKENI. CDR3 in DNA: TGTGCCAGCTCACCGACAGGGACCTCTGGAAACACCATATATTTT. Its translation: CASSPTGTSGNTIYF.

V and J are TRBV5-6 and TRBJ2-7; 13 nucleotides agree with TRBD2. The CDR3 is made up of 15 amino acids. Germline-derived CDR1 and CDR2 are SGHDT and YYEEEE. V lost 7 bases to trimming and J lost 7 bases; unmatched junction nucleotides: 11. CDR3 sequence reads: CASVAGLAGVNEQYF. Written as DNA, the CDR3 is TGTGCCAGCGTTGCTGGACTAGCGGGAGTGAATGAGCAGTACTTC. The variable domain in full, completed from reference TRBV5-6 and TRBJ2-7, reads DAGVTQSPTHLIKTRGQQVTLRCSPKSGHDTVSWYQQALGQGPQFIFQYYEEEERQRGNFPDRFSGHQFPNYSSELNVNALLLGDSALYLCASVAGLAGVNEQYFGPGTRLTVT.